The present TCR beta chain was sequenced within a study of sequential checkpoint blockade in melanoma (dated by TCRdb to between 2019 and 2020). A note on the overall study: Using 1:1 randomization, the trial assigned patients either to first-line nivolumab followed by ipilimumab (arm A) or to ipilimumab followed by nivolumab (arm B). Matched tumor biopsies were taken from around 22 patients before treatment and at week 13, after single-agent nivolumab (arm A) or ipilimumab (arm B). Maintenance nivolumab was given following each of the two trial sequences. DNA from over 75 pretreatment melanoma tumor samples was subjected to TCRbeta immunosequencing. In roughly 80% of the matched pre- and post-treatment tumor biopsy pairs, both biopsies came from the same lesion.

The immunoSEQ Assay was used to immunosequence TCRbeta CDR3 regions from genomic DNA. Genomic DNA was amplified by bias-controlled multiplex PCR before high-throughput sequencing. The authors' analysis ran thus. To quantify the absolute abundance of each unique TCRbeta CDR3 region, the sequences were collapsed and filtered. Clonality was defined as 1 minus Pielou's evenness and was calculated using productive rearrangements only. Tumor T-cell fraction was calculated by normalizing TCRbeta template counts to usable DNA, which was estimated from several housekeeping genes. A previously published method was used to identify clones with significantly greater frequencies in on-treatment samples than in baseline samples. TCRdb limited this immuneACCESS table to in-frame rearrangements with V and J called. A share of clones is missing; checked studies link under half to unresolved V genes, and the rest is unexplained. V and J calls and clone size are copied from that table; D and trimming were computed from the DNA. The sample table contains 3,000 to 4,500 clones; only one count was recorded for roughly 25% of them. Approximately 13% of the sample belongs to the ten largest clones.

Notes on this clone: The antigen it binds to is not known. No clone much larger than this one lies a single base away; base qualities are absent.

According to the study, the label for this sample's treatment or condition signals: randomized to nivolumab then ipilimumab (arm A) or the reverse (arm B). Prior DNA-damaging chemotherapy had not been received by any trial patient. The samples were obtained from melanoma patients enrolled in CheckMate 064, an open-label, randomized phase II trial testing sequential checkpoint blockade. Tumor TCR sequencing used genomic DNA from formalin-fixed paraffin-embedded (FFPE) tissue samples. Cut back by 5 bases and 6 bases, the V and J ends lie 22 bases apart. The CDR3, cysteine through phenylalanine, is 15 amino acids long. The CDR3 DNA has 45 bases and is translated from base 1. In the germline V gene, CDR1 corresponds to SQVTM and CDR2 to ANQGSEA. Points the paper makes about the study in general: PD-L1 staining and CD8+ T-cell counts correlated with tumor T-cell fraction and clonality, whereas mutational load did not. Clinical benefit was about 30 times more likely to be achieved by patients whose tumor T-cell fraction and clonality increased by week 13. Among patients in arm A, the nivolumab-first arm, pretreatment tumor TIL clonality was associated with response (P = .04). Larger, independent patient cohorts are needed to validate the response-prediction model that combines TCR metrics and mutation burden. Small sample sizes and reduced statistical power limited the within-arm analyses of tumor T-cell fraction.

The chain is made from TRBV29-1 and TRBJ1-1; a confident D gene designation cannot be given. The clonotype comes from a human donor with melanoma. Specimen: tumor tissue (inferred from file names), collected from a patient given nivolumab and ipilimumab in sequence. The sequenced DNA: TGCAGCGTTTCTAGCCAGACGGGCCCCGGGGCTGAAGCTTTCTTT. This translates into CSVSSQTGPGAEAFF. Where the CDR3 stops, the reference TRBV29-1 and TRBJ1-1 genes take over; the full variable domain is SAVISQKPSRDICQRGTSLTIQCQVDSQVTMMFWYRQQPGQSLTLIATANQGSEATYESGFVIDKFPISRPNLTFSTLTVSNMSPEDSSIYLCSVSSQTGPGAEAFFGQGTRLTVV.